Included here is one TCR beta chain sequence, with context. One end of the junction does not line up with germline, which may come from a read error. This sample was included in a study of blood T cell repertoires in COVID-19. Libraries were prepared by immunoSEQ multiplex PCR; TCRdb keeps only in-frame clonotypes and omits some of them. The table shows fewer than 100,000 clones, with around 90% occurring only once. Germline V gene lookup returns CDR1 KGHSH and CDR2 LQKENI. This CDR3 has 14 residues. Sequencing was done on a sample of peripheral blood. The J gene is TRBJ1-2, the V gene TRBV18; 8 bases line up with TRBD1. The receptor was isolated from a man between 65 and 80 years old with acute or convalescent COVID-19. In DNA form, the CDR3 reads TGTGCCAGCTCACCACAAGCAGACAGGGGAATCTCATACTTC. Its translation: CASSPQADRGISYF.